These 3 T cell receptor beta chains originate from one sample sequenced in a study of OX40 agonist ivuxolimab in advanced cancers. Some clones are missing from TCRdb's copy, which holds only in-frame ones; the method was immunoSEQ multiplex PCR. The sample lists tens of thousands of clones, approximately 90% occurring once. Here the sequenced sample was CD4+ or CD8+ T cells sorted from blood, taken in a trial of the OX40 agonist ivuxolimab. Receptor source: an adult with an advanced solid tumor such as melanoma, head and neck, liver or kidney cancer.

The J gene is TRBJ2-7, the V gene TRBV29-1, with TRBD1 identical over 8 bases. With V trimmed by 6 bases and J by 3 bases, 10 bases remained unmatched. Germline-derived CDR1 and CDR2 are SQVTM and ANQGSEA. CDR3 length: 14 amino acids. The CDR3 coding sequence is TGCAGCGTGCTCACGAGGGACAGGAGCTACGAGCAGTACTTC. This encodes CSVLTRDRSYEQYF.

This chain connects TRBV4-1 to TRBJ2-7, with 11 bases identical to TRBD2. V shed 4 bases and J 4 bases; nucleotides not matched to a gene: 6. CDR1 and CDR2 (germline): MGHRA, YSYEKL. This CDR3 has 15 amino acids. CDR3 bases: TGCGCCAGCAGCCCCTTAGCGGGAGGGGGGTACGAGCAGTACTTC. Its translation is CASSPLAGGGYEQYF.

In its sample, this clone was seen a few times. V and J are TRBV4-1 and TRBJ1-1, with D perhaps matching TRBD1 (6 bases). Trimming pared 1 base from V and 2 bases from J, leaving 8 bases between. Germline CDR1 and CDR2: MGHRA and YSYEKL. This CDR3 region has 14 residues. Here the CDR3 DNA reads TGCGCCAGCAGCCAAGCCAGGGGTAACACTGAAGCTTTCTTT. Encoded protein: CASSQARGNTEAFF.